Listed here are 23 T cell receptor beta chains from one sample, sequenced in a study of shared clonotypes between healthy human individuals. Method: immunoSEQ multiplex PCR; TCRdb's copy keeps in-frame clones and lacks some. The sample includes some 2,100,000 clones, approximately 95% of them seen just once. The sequencing sample was made of naive CD4+ T cells sorted from blood. The subset denotes: CD45RA+ positively selected. All receptors derive from a young man in good health.

This clone appeared once. The rearrangement links TRBV19 to TRBJ1-4; D unresolved. Germline assignment: CDR1 LNHDA and CDR2 SQIVND (reference sequence). V was shortened by 7 bases and J by 11 bases, with 14 bases between the two germline ends. This CDR3 contains 12 residues. The CDR3 sequence: CASTMVGEKLFF. In nucleotides, the CDR3 is TGTGCCAGTACTATGGTTGGGGAGAAACTGTTTTTT.

The gene calls are TRBV29-1 and TRBJ1-2, with a tentative D call TRBD1 (5 bases). The ends were cut back, 6 bases at V and 2 bases at J, with 13 bases in the middle. The V gene's germline CDR1 is SQVTM and CDR2 ANQGSEA. The CDR3 is 13 amino acids. The chain's CDR3 is CSVRPGGNYGYTF. CDR3 in DNA: TGCAGCGTACGCCCCGGGGGAAACTATGGCTACACCTTC.

The CDR3 DNA is TGCGCCAGCAGCCAGCTCGTAGACAGGGCATACAATGAGCAGTTCTTC. It encodes CASSQLVDRAYNEQFF. The rearrangement joins TRBV4-3 to TRBJ2-1; 7 bases match TRBD1. This CDR3 has 16 residues. CDR1 is LGHNA, CDR2 YSLEER, per germline. The V and J ends lost 3 bases and 4 bases, in that order; junction bases with no gene match: 9.

The chain uses TRBV6-1 and TRBJ2-5; D is uncertain. The CDR3 totals 14 residues. The germline V gene has CDR1 MNHNS and CDR2 SASEGT. V was trimmed by 0 bases and J by 2 bases, leaving 7 bases between them. CDR3 DNA sequence: TGTGCCAGCAGTGAAGCGTCTTTTCAAGAGACCCAGTACTTC. Translating it yields CASSEASFQETQYF.

The chain uses TRBV4-3 and TRBJ2-7, with D tentatively TRBD2 (6 bases). Germline CDR1 LGHNA, CDR2 YSLEER. The V end was cut by 3 bases, the J end by 7 bases, with 13 bases between. This CDR3 region has 13 residues. DNA of the CDR3: TGCGCCAGCAGCCAGGAGGACTACGGAGAGCAGTACTTC. Encoded protein: CASSQEDYGEQYF.

Comments on this clone: In the same sample, other DNA sequences code for this CDR3. The rearrangement links TRBV5-1 to TRBJ2-1, with 7 bases aligning to TRBD1. Germline loops: CDR1 SGHRS, CDR2 YFSETQ. The CDR3 consists of 15 residues. Losses at the gene ends were 0 bases for V and 4 bases for J; bases not matched to a gene: 4. CDR3 residues: CASSLGQGAYNEQFF. CDR3 nucleotides: TGCGCCAGCAGCTTGGGACAGGGAGCTTACAATGAGCAGTTCTTC.

The rearrangement joins TRBV11-1 to TRBJ2-5; 10 bases are shared with TRBD2. Germline lookup yields CDR1 SGHAT and CDR2 FQDESV (reference sequence). The CDR3 length is 13 residues. J lost 4 bases, V lost 6 bases, and 2 bases had no gene match. This CDR3 is CASSRTSGETQYF. CDR3 DNA sequence: TGTGCCAGCAGTCGGACTAGCGGAGAGACCCAGTACTTC.

J is TRBJ1-2 and V is TRBV19; 7 bases line up with TRBD1. The CDR3 contains 15 residues. The junction had 6 bases not matched to a gene; V was cut back by 5 bases and J by 0 bases. CDR1 and CDR2 from the germline V gene are LNHDA and SQIVND (reference sequence). The CDR3 is CASSFGTDSNYGYTF. The CDR3 DNA reads TGTGCCAGTAGTTTCGGGACAGATTCTAACTATGGCTACACCTTC.

V and J are TRBV18 and TRBJ2-5, with D possibly being TRBD1 (6 bases). From germline, CDR1 is KGHSH and CDR2 LQKENI. Trimming cost V 5 bases and J 2 bases, with 12 bases left between them. The CDR3 covers 14 residues. CDR3 in DNA: TGTGCCAGCTCATTACAGGGTTGGCAAGAGACCCAGTACTTC. Translating it yields CASSLQGWQETQYF.

A word on this clone: This CDR3 is also generated by other DNA sequences in the sample. V usage is TRBV5-1 and J usage is TRBJ1-1; tentatively, D is TRBD1 (5 bases). Trimming left V 0 bases short and J 4 bases short, with 10 bases between. Germline V gives CDR1 SGHRS, CDR2 YFSETQ. This CDR3 has 14 residues. CDR3 region: CASSLVSGPTEAFF. The DNA for the CDR3 is TGCGCCAGCAGCTTGGTGTCGGGGCCCACTGAAGCTTTCTTT.

DNA of the CDR3: TGCGCCAGCAGCGACCAAGGTGGGGAGCTGTTTTTT. The encoded protein is CASSDQGGELFF. This chain uses TRBV5-1 with TRBJ2-2; D gene ambiguous. Germline V lookup: CDR1 SGHRS, CDR2 YFSETQ. CDR3 length: 12 amino acids. The V end was cut by 4 bases, the J end by 8 bases, with 9 bases between.

V and J are TRBV5-1 and TRBJ1-4; TRBD1 aligns across 8 bases. Trimming took 5 bases from V and 6 from J; bases not matched to a gene: 9. The CDR3 length is 15 residues. The germline V gene has CDR1 SGHRS and CDR2 YFSETQ. CDR3 nucleotide sequence: TGCGCCAGCAGTCGGGCAGGGGGCGTGTATGAAAAACTGTTTTTT. Its protein product is CASSRAGGVYEKLFF. The variable domain in full, with the rest retrieved from reference TRBV5-1 and TRBJ1-4, is KAGVTQTPRYLIKTRGQQVTLSCSPISGHRSVSWYQQTPGQGLQFLFEYFSETQRNKGNFPGRFSGRQFSNSRSEMNVSTLELGDSALYLCASSRAGGVYEKLFFGSGTQLSVL.

This chain connects TRBV2 to TRBJ2-5; possible D gene TRBD1, 6 bases. CDR3 size: 13 residues. From germline, CDR1 is SNHLY and CDR2 FYNNEI. The V gene lost 3 bases and the J gene lost 5 bases, with 10 bases spanning the gap. CDR3 loop: CASSDTGRETQYF. The DNA of the CDR3 is TGTGCCAGCAGTGACACAGGGCGGGAGACCCAGTACTTC. Drawing the rest from reference TRBV2 and TRBJ2-5, the complete variable domain is EPEVTQTPSHQVTQMGQEVILRCVPISNHLYFYWYRQILGQKVEFLVSFYNNEISEKSEIFDDQFSVERPDGSNFTLKIRSTKLEDSAMYFCASSDTGRETQYFGPGTRLLVL.

The J gene is TRBJ1-5, the V gene TRBV28, with 7 nucleotides matching TRBD1. With 5 bases clipped from V and 7 bases from J, the junction kept 2 bases outside the gene matches. The CDR3 consists of 12 residues. Per the germline V gene, CDR1 is MDHEN and CDR2 is SYDVKM. This chain's CDR3 is CASSTGQQPQHF. The DNA for the CDR3 is TGTGCCAGCAGTACGGGACAGCAGCCCCAGCATTTT.

J is TRBJ2-2 and V is TRBV5-1, with 9 bases matching TRBD2. V was pared by 3 bases and J by 2 bases, with 8 bases of the junction left unmatched. In germline, CDR1 is SGHRS, CDR2 YFSETQ. CDR3 length equals 17 residues. The CDR3, as DNA: TGCGCCAGCAGCTCCTCTCCACTAGCGGGCAACACCGGGGAGCTGTTTTTT. Translation: CASSSSPLAGNTGELFF.

The chain combines TRBV19 with TRBJ1-2, with D possibly being TRBD1 (6 bases). V shed 3 bases and J shed 0 bases, with 8 bases lying between them. The germline V gene has CDR1 LNHDA and CDR2 SQIVND (reference sequence). The CDR3 sequence is 14 residues long. CDR3 nucleotide sequence: TGTGCCAGTAGTATCGACAGGCCTAACTATGGCTACACCTTC. It codes for CASSIDRPNYGYTF.

The V call is TRBV5-8, the J call TRBJ1-1, with TRBD1 identical over 9 bases. Germline V CDR1 and CDR2: SGHTS, YDEGEE. The CDR3 has 16 amino acids. V dropped 3 bases and J dropped 4; count of bases not matched to a gene: 10. The CDR3 loop reads CASSSTGGGMSTEAFF. The CDR3, as DNA: TGTGCCAGCAGCTCGACAGGGGGGGGAATGAGCACTGAAGCTTTCTTT.

A single count supports this clone. The V call is TRBV6-5, the J call TRBJ2-7; perhaps TRBD1 as D (6 bases). The V gene's germline CDR1 is MNHEY and CDR2 SVGAGI. V lost 6 bases, J lost 2 bases, and 8 bases lay in between. The CDR3 runs 12 residues. The chain's CDR3 is CASRQGTYEQYF. The DNA for the CDR3 is TGTGCCAGCAGACAGGGCACCTACGAGCAGTACTTC.

About this clone itself: Other DNA sequences within the sample encode an identical CDR3. V usage is TRBV5-1 and J usage is TRBJ1-2; no definite D call. The CDR3 runs to 13 residues. Trimming cost V 4 bases and J 3 bases, with 10 bases left between them. Germline V gene lookup returns CDR1 SGHRS and CDR2 YFSETQ. As DNA, the CDR3 is TGCGCCAGCAGCCCCGACGGAGACTATGGCTACACCTTC. Its translation: CASSPDGDYGYTF.

Of note for this clone: Other DNA sequences from this sample encode an identical CDR3 as well. The chain combines TRBV5-1 with TRBJ2-2; 7 positions match TRBD1. Germline V gives CDR1 SGHRS, CDR2 YFSETQ. The CDR3 has 14 residues. Losses at the gene ends were 4 bases for V and 1 base for J; bases not matched to a gene: 1. The CDR3 here is CASSGTVNTGELFF. The DNA of the CDR3 is TGCGCCAGCAGCGGGACAGTGAACACCGGGGAGCTGTTTTTT.

This chain connects TRBV5-4 to TRBJ2-3; maybe TRBD1 (6 bases). This CDR3 spans 14 amino acids. Trimming took 2 bases from V and 3 from J, leaving 10 bases between them. CDR1 SGHNT and CDR2 YYREEE come from the germline V gene (reference sequence). Here the CDR3 reads CASSLQGSTDTQYF. In DNA, the CDR3 is TGTGCCAGCAGCTTACAGGGATCGACAGATACGCAGTATTTT.

The chain links TRBV19 to TRBJ2-7, with D tentatively TRBD1 (5 bases). The CDR3 spans 17 residues. Trimming took off 5 bases at V and 6 bases at J, with 26 bases between the two ends. Germline V gene sequence: CDR1 LNHDA, CDR2 SQIVND (reference sequence). CDR3 protein: CASSVSSWGGFLREQYF. The CDR3 DNA follows: TGTGCCAGTAGTGTCTCCTCTTGGGGCGGCTTCCTTCGCGAGCAGTACTTC.

The gene calls are TRBV28 and TRBJ2-4, with 8 bases that match TRBD2. The CDR3 spans 14 residues. V trimming: 7 bases; J trimming: 8 bases; junction bases outside the gene matches: 10. Per germline, CDR1 MDHEN and CDR2 SYDVKM. The DNA of the CDR3 is TGTGCCAGCACCCAACGGGGGGGCATGGACATTCAGTACTTC. Protein: CASTQRGGMDIQYF.